These T cell receptor beta chains were read from a single sample in a study of blood T cell repertoires in COVID-19. Here immunoSEQ multiplex PCR was the method, and the copy in TCRdb shows in-frame clones only, minus some. The sample carries approximately 360,000 clones, around 90% recorded once. The sequenced sample consisted of peripheral blood. All receptors come from a man in his late teens or twenties with active or convalescent COVID-19. CDR3s include the opening cysteine and the closing phenylalanine or tryptophan. Each record gives: V gene, J gene, D gene, clone size, CDR3 protein, CDR3 DNA. D genes are given only for firm matches. Clone size is shown for a subset of rows, as once, few, many or a class of expanded clone.

v_gene: TRBV20-1; j_gene: TRBJ2-7; d_gene: TRBD1; abundance: once; CDR3aa: CSASRDRDPYEQYF; CDR3nt: TGCAGTGCTAGTAGGGACAGGGATCCCTACGAGCAGTACTTC
v_gene: TRBV9; j_gene: TRBJ1-6; d_gene: -; abundance: once; CDR3aa: CASSGMDSYSPLHF; CDR3nt: TGTGCCAGCAGCGGGATGGACAGCTATTCACCCCTCCACTTT
v_gene: TRBV11-2; j_gene: TRBJ2-7; d_gene: -; abundance: -; CDR3aa: CASSYRHYEQYF; CDR3nt: TGTGCCAGCAGCTATAGACACTACGAGCAGTACTTC
v_gene: TRBV4-3; j_gene: TRBJ1-2; d_gene: -; abundance: -; CDR3aa: CASSQDSGGGAGYGYTF; CDR3nt: TGCGCCAGCAGCCAAGATAGCGGGGGGGGCGCAGGCTATGGCTACACCTTC
v_gene: TRBV11-2; j_gene: TRBJ2-7; d_gene: -; abundance: -; CDR3aa: CASSIAEDPGYEQYF; CDR3nt: TGTGCCAGCAGCATAGCAGAAGATCCAGGCTACGAGCAGTACTTC
v_gene: TRBV15; j_gene: TRBJ1-2; d_gene: TRBD1; abundance: -; CDR3aa: CATSRVGTGAATGYTF; CDR3nt: TGTGCCACCAGCAGAGTAGGGACAGGGGCAGCTACGGGCTACACCTTC
v_gene: TRBV18; j_gene: TRBJ1-1; d_gene: -; abundance: -; CDR3aa: CASSPRGDTEAFF; CDR3nt: TGTGCCAGCTCACCTCGCGGTGACACTGAAGCTTTCTTT
v_gene: TRBV18; j_gene: TRBJ2-7; d_gene: TRBD2; abundance: -; CDR3aa: CASSPRILRGDLATYEQYF; CDR3nt: TGTGCCAGCTCACCGAGGATTCTTCGGGGGGATTTAGCTACCTACGAGCAGTACTTC
v_gene: TRBV5-1; j_gene: TRBJ1-1; d_gene: -; abundance: -; CDR3aa: CASSGDKSNTEAFF; CDR3nt: TGCGCCAGCAGCGGGGACAAATCGAACACTGAAGCTTTCTTT
v_gene: TRBV10-3; j_gene: TRBJ2-4; d_gene: -; abundance: -; CDR3aa: CAISETVAKNIQYF; CDR3nt: TGTGCCATCAGTGAGACGGTAGCCAAAAACATTCAGTACTTC
v_gene: TRBV9; j_gene: TRBJ2-7; d_gene: TRBD1; abundance: -; CDR3aa: CASSVDRGHEQYF; CDR3nt: TGTGCCAGCAGCGTAGATAGGGGGCACGAGCAGTACTTC
v_gene: TRBV14; j_gene: TRBJ1-1; d_gene: -; abundance: -; CDR3aa: CASSLRQKRGTEAFF; CDR3nt: TGTGCCAGCAGCCTGAGACAGAAAAGGGGGACTGAAGCTTTCTTT
v_gene: TRBV5-1; j_gene: TRBJ2-3; d_gene: TRBD2; abundance: -; CDR3aa: CASSPQTSGFGTDTQYF; CDR3nt: TGCGCCAGCAGCCCGCAGACTAGCGGGTTTGGCACAGATACGCAGTATTTT
v_gene: TRBV7-9; j_gene: TRBJ1-3; d_gene: TRBD1; abundance: -; CDR3aa: CASSLSGQAISGNTIYF; CDR3nt: TGTGCCAGCAGCTTATCGGGACAGGCGATCTCTGGAAACACCATATATTTT
v_gene: TRBV7-9; j_gene: TRBJ2-3; d_gene: TRBD2; abundance: few; CDR3aa: CASSRLAGGADTQYF; CDR3nt: TGTGCCAGCAGCCGACTAGCGGGAGGTGCAGATACGCAGTATTTT
v_gene: TRBV24-1; j_gene: TRBJ2-5; d_gene: TRBD1; abundance: -; CDR3aa: CATRGQGEETQYF; CDR3nt: TGTGCCACCCGTGGACAGGGGGAAGAGACCCAGTACTTC
v_gene: TRBV6-2/TRBV6-3; j_gene: TRBJ2-4; d_gene: TRBD2; abundance: -; CDR3aa: CASSILAGGPLAKNIQYF; CDR3nt: TGTGCCAGCAGTATCCTAGCGGGGGGACCTCTGGCCAAAAACATTCAGTACTTC
v_gene: TRBV19; j_gene: TRBJ1-5; d_gene: -; abundance: -; CDR3aa: CASSPVRVGNQPQHF; CDR3nt: TGTGCCAGTAGTCCGGTCAGGGTTGGCAATCAGCCCCAGCATTTT
v_gene: TRBV6-5; j_gene: TRBJ1-4; d_gene: TRBD1; abundance: -; CDR3aa: CASSYQDRGFEKLFF; CDR3nt: TGTGCCAGCAGTTACCAGGACAGGGGGTTTGAAAAACTGTTTTTT
v_gene: TRBV21-1; j_gene: TRBJ2-7; d_gene: -; abundance: -; CDR3aa: CASSKGQGPPYEQYF; CDR3nt: TGTGCCAGCAGCAAAGGACAGGGACCCCCCTACGAGCAGTACTTC
v_gene: TRBV28; j_gene: TRBJ2-7; d_gene: -; abundance: -; CDR3aa: CASRKKTGGRLGEQYF; CDR3nt: TGTGCCAGCCGAAAAAAGACCGGAGGTCGACTTGGCGAGCAGTACTTC
v_gene: TRBV9; j_gene: TRBJ2-4; d_gene: TRBD2; abundance: -; CDR3aa: CASSVGGTSGKNIQYF; CDR3nt: TGTGCCAGCAGCGTCGGAGGGACTAGCGGGAAAAACATTCAGTACTTC
v_gene: TRBV6-5; j_gene: TRBJ2-2; d_gene: -; abundance: -; CDR3aa: CASSYTGTGELFF; CDR3nt: TGTGCCAGCAGTTACACTGGTACCGGGGAGCTGTTTTTT
v_gene: TRBV4-3; j_gene: TRBJ1-3; d_gene: -; abundance: -; CDR3aa: CASSQDDGQPGNTIYF; CDR3nt: TGCGCCAGCAGCCAAGATGATGGGCAACCTGGAAACACCATATATTTT
v_gene: TRBV7-9; j_gene: TRBJ2-7; d_gene: -; abundance: -; CDR3aa: CASSLVRSSYEQYF; CDR3nt: TGTGCCAGCAGCTTAGTCCGTAGCTCCTACGAGCAGTACTTC
v_gene: TRBV14; j_gene: TRBJ1-5; d_gene: -; abundance: -; CDR3aa: CASSQEGMRRGDQPQHF; CDR3nt: TGTGCCAGCAGCCAGGAAGGAATGCGCCGGGGGGATCAGCCCCAGCATTTT
v_gene: TRBV5-6; j_gene: TRBJ2-5; d_gene: TRBD1; abundance: -; CDR3aa: CASSPDRVETQYF; CDR3nt: TGTGCCAGCAGCCCGGACAGGGTGGAGACCCAGTACTTC
v_gene: TRBV5-6; j_gene: TRBJ2-7; d_gene: -; abundance: -; CDR3aa: CASSPGSVYEQYF; CDR3nt: TGTGCCAGCAGCCCCGGGTCAGTATACGAGCAGTACTTC
v_gene: TRBV28; j_gene: TRBJ1-2; d_gene: -; abundance: -; CDR3aa: CASSLGGDRAYGYTF; CDR3nt: TGTGCCAGCAGTTTAGGCGGCGACAGAGCCTATGGCTACACCTTC
v_gene: TRBV7-3; j_gene: TRBJ1-1; d_gene: -; abundance: -; CDR3aa: CASSLGHSNTEAFF; CDR3nt: TGTGCCAGCAGCTTAGGACACTCGAACACTGAAGCTTTCTTT
v_gene: TRBV7-6; j_gene: TRBJ2-3; d_gene: -; abundance: -; CDR3aa: CASSPADTDTQYF; CDR3nt: TGTGCCAGCAGCCCCGCGGACACAGATACGCAGTATTTT
v_gene: TRBV5-5; j_gene: TRBJ1-6; d_gene: -; abundance: few; CDR3aa: CASSLDRVARSKHNSPLHF; CDR3nt: TGTGCCAGCAGCTTGGATCGTGTTGCCCGAAGCAAGCATAATTCACCCCTCCACTTT
v_gene: TRBV11-1; j_gene: TRBJ2-5; d_gene: -; abundance: once; CDR3aa: CASQDQETQYF; CDR3nt: TGTGCCAGCCAGGACCAAGAGACCCAGTACTTC
v_gene: TRBV28; j_gene: TRBJ2-4; d_gene: -; abundance: -; CDR3aa: CASCLRENIQYF; CDR3nt: TGTGCCAGCTGCCTCAGGGAAAACATTCAGTACTTC
v_gene: TRBV13; j_gene: TRBJ2-5; d_gene: -; abundance: -; CDR3aa: CASSFATEETQYF; CDR3nt: TGTGCCAGCAGCTTTGCTACAGAGGAGACCCAGTACTTC
v_gene: TRBV27; j_gene: TRBJ1-6; d_gene: -; abundance: -; CDR3aa: CASRSQTGGEGSPLHF; CDR3nt: TGTGCCAGCAGATCTCAAACCGGGGGGGAGGGTTCACCCCTCCACTTT
v_gene: TRBV3-1/TRBV3-2; j_gene: TRBJ2-7; d_gene: -; abundance: -; CDR3aa: CASRDYNYEQYF; CDR3nt: TGTGCCAGCAGGGACTATAACTACGAGCAGTACTTC
v_gene: TRBV7-2; j_gene: TRBJ2-7; d_gene: -; abundance: -; CDR3aa: CASSFAVSYEQYF; CDR3nt: TGTGCCAGCAGCTTCGCAGTCTCCTACGAGCAGTACTTC
v_gene: TRBV4-2; j_gene: TRBJ1-2; d_gene: TRBD1; abundance: few; CDR3aa: CASTRDRGSTNYGYTF; CDR3nt: TGTGCCAGCACTCGGGACAGGGGTAGCACTAACTATGGCTACACCTTC
v_gene: TRBV5-1; j_gene: TRBJ1-3; d_gene: -; abundance: -; CDR3aa: CASRSGDTRNTIYF; CDR3nt: TGCGCCAGCAGGAGCGGGGACACCAGAAACACCATATATTTT
v_gene: TRBV28; j_gene: TRBJ1-3; d_gene: TRBD1; abundance: -; CDR3aa: CASSRPGGQGTNRGFSSGNTIYF; CDR3nt: TGTGCCAGCAGTAGACCTGGGGGACAGGGGACGAATAGGGGATTTTCCTCTGGAAACACCATATATTTT
v_gene: TRBV27; j_gene: TRBJ1-4; d_gene: TRBD1; abundance: -; CDR3aa: CASSQQGVTLKLFF; CDR3nt: TGTGCCAGCAGCCAACAGGGGGTTACGTTAAAACTGTTTTTT
v_gene: TRBV10-3; j_gene: TRBJ2-2; d_gene: -; abundance: -; CDR3aa: CAISAPGNPWGTGELFF; CDR3nt: TGTGCCATCAGTGCTCCCGGGAACCCGTGGGGCACCGGGGAGCTGTTTTTT
v_gene: TRBV10-3; j_gene: TRBJ1-2; d_gene: -; abundance: few; CDR3aa: CAISGSLGANYGYTF; CDR3nt: TGTGCCATCAGTGGCAGCCTCGGAGCTAACTATGGCTACACCTTC
v_gene: TRBV12-3/TRBV12-4; j_gene: TRBJ1-5; d_gene: TRBD1; abundance: -; CDR3aa: CASSRQGNQPQHF; CDR3nt: TGTGCCAGCAGCCGACAGGGGAATCAGCCCCAGCATTTT
v_gene: TRBV27; j_gene: TRBJ2-7; d_gene: -; abundance: -; CDR3aa: CASSLMPGVHEQYF; CDR3nt: TGTGCCAGCAGTTTAATGCCGGGTGTCCACGAGCAGTACTTC
v_gene: TRBV7-3; j_gene: TRBJ2-1; d_gene: TRBD2; abundance: -; CDR3aa: CASSSDWTSGNEQFF; CDR3nt: TGTGCCAGCAGCTCGGACTGGACTAGCGGCAATGAGCAGTTCTTC
v_gene: TRBV27; j_gene: TRBJ1-2; d_gene: TRBD1; abundance: -; CDR3aa: CASSLNRGYGYTF; CDR3nt: TGTGCCAGCAGTTTGAACAGGGGCTATGGCTACACCTTC
v_gene: TRBV27; j_gene: TRBJ1-1; d_gene: -; abundance: -; CDR3aa: CASSLTPGGRVNTEAFF; CDR3nt: TGTGCCAGCAGTTTAACACCCGGCGGCAGGGTGAACACTGAAGCTTTCTTT
v_gene: TRBV5-1; j_gene: TRBJ2-5; d_gene: -; abundance: -; CDR3aa: CASSPSGETQYF; CDR3nt: TGCGCCAGCAGCCCCTCCGGGGAGACCCAGTACTTC
v_gene: TRBV7-6; j_gene: TRBJ1-5; d_gene: TRBD1; abundance: -; CDR3aa: CASSQGLQGTQPQHF; CDR3nt: TGTGCCAGCAGCCAAGGCTTACAGGGGACCCAGCCCCAGCATTTT
v_gene: TRBV19; j_gene: TRBJ1-4; d_gene: TRBD1; abundance: -; CDR3aa: CASSTRQGIAEKLFF; CDR3nt: TGTGCCAGTAGTACCAGACAGGGAATAGCCGAAAAACTGTTTTTT
v_gene: TRBV6-5; j_gene: TRBJ1-2; d_gene: -; abundance: -; CDR3aa: CASSQDRDYGYTF; CDR3nt: TGTGCCAGCAGTCAGGACAGAGACTATGGCTACACCTTC
v_gene: TRBV12-3/TRBV12-4; j_gene: TRBJ1-5; d_gene: TRBD1; abundance: -; CDR3aa: CASSFDRGRPQHF; CDR3nt: TGTGCCAGCAGTTTCGACAGGGGAAGGCCCCAGCATTTT